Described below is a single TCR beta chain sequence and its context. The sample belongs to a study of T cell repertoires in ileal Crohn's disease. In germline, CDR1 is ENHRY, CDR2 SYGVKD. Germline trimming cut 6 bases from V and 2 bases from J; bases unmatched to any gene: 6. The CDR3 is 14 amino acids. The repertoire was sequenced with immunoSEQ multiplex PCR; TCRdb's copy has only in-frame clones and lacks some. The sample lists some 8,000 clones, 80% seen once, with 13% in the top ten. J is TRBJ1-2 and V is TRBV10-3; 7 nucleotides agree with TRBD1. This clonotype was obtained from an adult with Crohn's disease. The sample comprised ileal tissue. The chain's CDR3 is CAISRQGENYGYTF. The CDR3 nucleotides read TGTGCCATCAGCCGACAGGGAGAGAACTATGGCTACACCTTC.